These 30 T cell receptor beta chains were all obtained from the same sample, sequenced in a study of blood T cell repertoires in COVID-19. The method was immunoSEQ multiplex PCR; TCRdb's version includes in-frame clones alone and lacks a portion of them. The table has around 200,000 clones, more than 80% seen once. The specimen sequenced was PBMCs or T cells enriched from blood (not recorded which). Receptor source: a man in his forties or fifties who had recovered from COVID-19.

The V call is TRBV30, the J call TRBJ1-6; D unclear. This CDR3 is built from 12 residues. The germline gives CDR1 GTSNPN, CDR2 SVGIG (reference sequence). V lost 4 bases and J lost 8, with 9 bases in between. CDR3 loop: CAWTPTDSPLHF. As DNA, the CDR3 is TGTGCCTGGACCCCTACGGATTCACCCCTCCACTTT.

The CDR3 region has the DNA TGTGCCAGTAGCCAACGGGGATTTTTGAGGGTCGAAAAACTGTTTTTT. Translated, it gives CASSQRGFLRVEKLFF. The chain is built from TRBV19 and TRBJ1-4; D ambiguous. The CDR3 is 16 residues long. The V gene lost 6 bases and the J gene lost 8 bases, with 22 bases spanning the gap. CDR1 and CDR2 (germline): LNHDA, SQIVND (reference sequence).

V is TRBV14 and J is TRBJ2-3, with TRBD2 identical over 9 bases. V gave up 2 bases and J gave up 2 bases; unmatched junction bases: 5. Per germline, CDR1 SGHDN and CDR2 FVKESK. The CDR3 runs 16 residues. The CDR3 DNA reads TGTGCCAGCAGCCAACTGAGCGGGGGGTACACAGATACGCAGTATTTT. Its protein is CASSQLSGGYTDTQYF.

The CDR3 reads CASSSDSGGTEAFF. The CDR3 DNA reads as TGCGCCAGCAGTTCCGACTCCGGGGGCACTGAAGCTTTCTTT. V is TRBV5-1 and J is TRBJ1-1, with D possibly TRBD1 on 5 matching bases. Germline V gene sequence: CDR1 SGHRS, CDR2 YFSETQ. V shed 5 bases and J shed 4 bases, with 15 bases lying between them. The CDR3 runs to 14 residues.

The chain is built from TRBV30 and TRBJ1-1, with TRBD1 matching over 7 bases. Germline loops: CDR1 GTSNPN, CDR2 SVGIG (reference sequence). The CDR3 contains 13 residues. V lost 4 bases, J lost 11 bases, and 13 bases stayed unmatched. The CDR3 sequence is CAWKRTGAPGAFF. The CDR3 region has the DNA TGTGCCTGGAAGCGAACAGGGGCCCCTGGGGCTTTCTTT.

The chain recombines TRBV9 with TRBJ2-7; 7 bases match TRBD1. CDR1 SGDLS and CDR2 YYNGEE come from the germline V gene. The V segment lost 2 bases and the J segment 0 bases; nucleotides outside the gene matches: 2. The CDR3 spans 14 residues. Here the CDR3 reads CASSVTGSSYEQYF. CDR3 in DNA: TGTGCCAGCAGCGTGACAGGGAGCTCCTACGAGCAGTACTTC.

J is TRBJ2-5 and V is TRBV15, with TRBD1 matching over 8 bases. The V and J ends lost 5 bases and 5 bases, in that order; junction bases with no gene match: 13. CDR3 size: 16 residues. CDR1 and CDR2 (germline): LNHNV, YYDKDF (reference sequence). The CDR3 sequence: CATSSIGAGGEETQYF. The CDR3 nucleotides read TGTGCCACCAGCTCCATCGGGGCAGGGGGCGAGGAGACCCAGTACTTC.

This clone was seen just once. The gene calls are TRBV2 and TRBJ1-1; tentatively, D is TRBD1 (5 bases). CDR1 and CDR2 (germline): SNHLY, FYNNEI. The CDR3 is made up of 16 amino acids. Trimming took off 2 bases at V and 1 base at J, with 14 bases between the two ends. In DNA form, the CDR3 reads TGTGCCAGCAGTGAATCCAGGGCCTATGGGAACACTGAAGCTTTCTTT. This sequence encodes CASSESRAYGNTEAFF.

The genes are TRBV7-9 and TRBJ1-5; 7 nucleotides align to TRBD1. The V gene's germline CDR1 is SEHNR and CDR2 FQNEAQ (reference sequence). Trimming cost V 5 bases and J 5 bases; bases outside gene matches: 3. There are 13 residues in the CDR3. The CDR3 DNA follows: TGTGCCAGCAGCCAGACAGGGTATCAGCCCCAGCATTTT. Amino acids: CASSQTGYQPQHF.

The chain couples TRBV5-1 to TRBJ2-3, with TRBD1 identical over 8 bases. Losses at the gene ends were 1 base for V and 2 bases for J; bases not matched to a gene: 9. The germline gives CDR1 SGHRS, CDR2 YFSETQ. The CDR3 has 17 amino acids. The CDR3 sequence is CASSLNRQTGATDTQYF. The CDR3 DNA reads TGCGCCAGCAGCTTGAACCGACAGACAGGGGCCACAGATACGCAGTATTTT.

This clone appeared a single time. The chain recombines TRBV2 with TRBJ1-3, with D unresolved. The V end lost 9 bases, the J end lost 0 bases, and 9 bases lay between the germline ends. Germline loops: CDR1 SNHLY, CDR2 FYNNEI. The CDR3 spans 13 residues. The CDR3 loop is CARGVFSGNTIYF. The CDR3 nucleotides read TGTGCCAGGGGAGTCTTCTCTGGAAACACCATATATTTT.

The chain combines TRBV2 with TRBJ1-4, with D possibly TRBD1 on 5 matching bases. CDR3 size: 13 residues. From germline, CDR1 is SNHLY and CDR2 FYNNEI. Trimming took off 7 bases at V and 8 bases at J, with 14 bases between the two ends. The CDR3 DNA reads as TGTGCCAGCAAGCCCGGGACTTGGGAAAAACTGTTTTTT. It encodes CASKPGTWEKLFF.

This clone was recorded a few times. The V call is TRBV9, the J call TRBJ2-2; D ambiguous. The CDR3 extends over 14 amino acids. Trimming took 4 bases from V and 8 from J, leaving 15 bases between them. Germline V lookup: CDR1 SGDLS, CDR2 YYNGEE. The CDR3 DNA follows: TGTGCCAGCAGCCCGAGAGGTCTGTCTGGGGAGCTGTTTTTT. This codes for CASSPRGLSGELFF.

The rearrangement links TRBV19 to TRBJ2-5; D is uncertain. CDR3 length: 15 amino acids. Germline assignment: CDR1 LNHDA and CDR2 SQIVND (reference sequence). Trimming pared 5 bases from V and 5 bases from J, leaving 18 bases between. CDR3 sequence: CASSPSRPVTETQYF. CDR3 nucleotide sequence: TGTGCCAGTAGTCCTTCCAGGCCGGTCACGGAGACCCAGTACTTC.

The J gene is TRBJ2-2, the V gene TRBV3-1 (or the pseudogene TRBV3-2), with TRBD2 as a possible D gene (6 bases). V was clipped by 5 bases and J by 0 bases, with 13 bases between them. From germline, CDR1 is LGHDT and CDR2 YNNKEL (reference sequence). CDR3 size: 16 residues. As DNA, the CDR3 is TGTGCCAGCAGCTTAACGACGGGAGCGAACACCGGGGAGCTGTTTTTT. This gives the protein CASSLTTGANTGELFF.

The genes are TRBV6-1 and TRBJ2-7, with TRBD2 identical over 7 bases. The germline gives CDR1 MNHNS, CDR2 SASEGT. The CDR3 sequence is 14 residues long. Trimming at V came to 3 bases and at J to 1 base, leaving 3 bases not matched to a gene. CDR3 amino acids: CASSEEGLSYEQYF. The CDR3 bases are TGTGCCAGCAGTGAGGAGGGACTATCCTACGAGCAGTACTTC.

The chain has TRBV5-1 and TRBJ2-2; the D gene is possibly TRBD1 (6 bases). Germline CDR1 reads SGHRS; CDR2 reads YFSETQ. This CDR3 comprises 15 residues. The V and J ends lost 0 bases and 5 bases respectively, with 11 bases between them. The DNA of the CDR3 is TGCGCCAGCAGCTTGGAGGGCCAGGGGACCGGGGAGCTGTTTTTT. Translated: CASSLEGQGTGELFF.

The chain links TRBV5-1 to TRBJ1-6; the match to TRBD1 covers 10 bases. With 4 bases clipped from V and 7 bases from J, the junction kept 5 bases outside the gene matches. CDR1 and CDR2 from the germline V gene are SGHRS and YFSETQ. The CDR3 covers 15 residues. DNA of the CDR3: TGCGCCAGCAGCCCCAGGACAGGGGGGAATTCACCCCTCCACTTT. This encodes CASSPRTGGNSPLHF.

The chain combines TRBV9 with TRBJ2-3; 10 nucleotides align to TRBD1. V shed 3 bases and J 3 bases; nucleotides not matched to a gene: 4. The CDR3 runs 15 residues. Germline V gene lookup returns CDR1 SGDLS and CDR2 YYNGEE. CDR3 in amino acids: CASSAEDRGTDTQYF. The CDR3 nucleotides read TGTGCCAGCAGCGCTGAGGACAGGGGGACAGATACGCAGTATTTT.

Concerning this clone itself: The sample holds other DNA sequences that translate to the same CDR3. This chain links TRBV6-1 with TRBJ1-5; D not certain. Trimming cost V 3 bases and J 1 base, with 10 bases left between them. Germline V CDR1 and CDR2: MNHNS, SASEGT. This CDR3 is 15 amino acids long. CDR3: CASSDEGLSNQPQHF. CDR3 nucleotides: TGTGCCAGCAGTGATGAGGGTCTGAGCAATCAGCCCCAGCATTTT.

The chain links TRBV14 to TRBJ1-5, with D possibly being TRBD1 (5 bases). CDR1 and CDR2 from the germline V gene are SGHDN and FVKESK. The length of the CDR3 is 13 residues. V gave up 3 bases and J gave up 10 bases, with 13 bases separating them. The CDR3 DNA is TGTGCCAGCAGCCAGACCGCAGGGTCCCCCCAGCATTTT. Protein: CASSQTAGSPQHF.

This chain connects TRBV11-2 to TRBJ1-1; tentatively, D is TRBD1 (6 bases). Germline CDR1 is SGHAT and CDR2 is FQNNGV. Trimming took 1 base from V and 3 from J, leaving 18 bases between them. The CDR3 is 17 residues long. The chain's CDR3 is CASSLVLGAEGDTEAFF. The CDR3, as DNA: TGTGCCAGCAGCTTAGTTCTGGGGGCGGAAGGGGACACTGAAGCTTTCTTT.

The chain carries TRBV30 and TRBJ2-1, with a tentative D call TRBD1 (6 bases). This CDR3 is 11 amino acids long. Germline V gene lookup returns CDR1 GTSNPN and CDR2 SVGIG (reference sequence). V dropped 3 bases and J dropped 9 bases, with 9 bases sitting between them. For the CDR3, the DNA is TGTGCCTGGAGCGGCAGGGGTGAGCAGTTCTTC. Translating it yields CAWSGRGEQFF.

This chain joins TRBV7-9 and TRBJ1-2; 7 bases are a match to TRBD1. Per the germline V gene, CDR1 is SEHNR and CDR2 is FQNEAQ (reference sequence). The CDR3 is 14 residues long. V trimming: 6 bases; J trimming: 4 bases; junction bases outside the gene matches: 8. This chain's CDR3 is CASSPGTAIYGYTF. Here the CDR3 DNA reads TGTGCCAGCAGTCCCGGGACAGCGATCTATGGCTACACCTTC.

A single count supports this clone. The chain combines TRBV10-2 with TRBJ2-3; D possibly corresponds to TRBD1 (6 bases). The germline gives CDR1 WSHSY, CDR2 SAAADI. The CDR3 sequence is 15 residues long. Trimming removed 6 bases at V and 2 bases at J, with 15 bases between. The CDR3 spells CASRDHMGATDTQYF. The CDR3 nucleotides are TGCGCCAGCAGGGATCACATGGGGGCCACAGATACGCAGTATTTT.

The genes are TRBV3-1 (or the pseudogene TRBV3-2) and TRBJ1-3; D may be TRBD1 (6 bases). Trimming pared 5 bases from V and 0 bases from J, leaving 11 bases between. The CDR3 spans 15 residues. Germline lookup yields CDR1 LGHDT and CDR2 YNNKEL (reference sequence). CDR3 DNA sequence: TGTGCCAGCAGCTTGGGACACCCCTCTGGAAACACCATATATTTT. Its protein product is CASSLGHPSGNTIYF.

This chain links TRBV10-1 with TRBJ1-1; no reliable D call. V was pared by 6 bases and J by 2 bases, with 16 bases between. The CDR3 extends over 15 amino acids. Germline CDR1 is WNHNN and CDR2 is SYGVQD (reference sequence). CDR3 in amino acids: CASRGGGLPNTEAFF. CDR3 sequence (DNA): TGCGCCAGCAGGGGTGGTGGACTCCCTAACACTGAAGCTTTCTTT.

For this clone: This sample includes further DNA sequences coding for the same CDR3. The chain links TRBV9 to TRBJ2-7; 11 bases agree with TRBD2. This CDR3 is built from 14 residues. Germline trimming cut 4 bases from V and 1 base from J; bases unmatched to any gene: 1. Germline loops: CDR1 SGDLS, CDR2 YYNGEE. The CDR3 coding sequence is TGTGCCAGCAGCAGACTAGCGGGGTCCTACGAGCAGTACTTC. As protein: CASSRLAGSYEQYF. Full variable domain (missing parts from reference TRBV9 and TRBJ2-7): DSGVTQTPKHLITATGQRVTLRCSPRSGDLSVYWYQQSLDQGLQFLIQYYNGEERAKGNILERFSAQQFPDLHSELNLSSLELGDSALYFCASSRLAGSYEQYFGPGTRLTVT.

This chain connects TRBV12-3 or TRBV12-4 to TRBJ1-1; 7 bases agree with TRBD1. The CDR3 is 13 residues long. Trimming cost V 5 bases and J 5 bases; bases outside gene matches: 5. The CDR3 is CASSLTGKTEAFF. CDR3 bases: TGTGCCAGCAGTCTGACAGGGAAGACTGAAGCTTTCTTT.

For this clone: Within the sample, other DNA sequences also encode this same CDR3. This rearrangement joins TRBV18 to TRBJ2-5; D not resolved. Per the germline V gene, CDR1 is KGHSH and CDR2 is LQKENI. Trimming removed 6 bases at V and 2 bases at J, with 4 bases between. CDR3 length equals 11 residues. The CDR3 DNA follows: TGTGCCAGCTCGTTACAAGAGACCCAGTACTTC. Its protein is CASSLQETQYF.